This is a list of T cell receptor beta chains from one sample in a study of blood T cell repertoires in COVID-19. Assay used: immunoSEQ multiplex PCR; TCRdb lists only in-frame clones, some missing. The table lists over 200,000 clones, 65% to 90% of them singletons. Sequenced: peripheral blood. The source is a man aged 50-60 years with COVID-19, enrolled during active disease. Each CDR3 is given with its conserved first and last residue. A D gene is named only where the DNA matches it firmly. Expanded clones get a size class; other rows say once, few or many, or leave the size out.

>TRBV19|-|-|TRBJ2-7
CASSIFGSDEQYF
TGTGCCAGTAGTATCTTCGGTTCCGACGAGCAGTACTTC
>TRBV27|-|TRBD1|TRBJ2-7
CASSLQGWSYEQYF
TGTGCCAGCAGCCTACAGGGGTGGTCCTACGAGCAGTACTTC
>TRBV24-1|-|-|TRBJ2-1
CATSDLGGLGEDEQFF
TGTGCCACCAGTGATTTGGGAGGGTTGGGTGAAGATGAGCAGTTCTTC
>TRBV28|-|TRBD1|TRBJ1-6
CASSDGTGIYSPLHF
TGTGCCAGCAGTGACGGGACAGGGATCTATTCACCCCTCCACTTT
>TRBV2|once|-|TRBJ1-5
CASSSTGPSQPQHF
TGTGCCAGCAGTTCTACAGGGCCTAGTCAGCCCCAGCATTTT
>TRBV9|-|TRBD2|TRBJ2-7
CASSVGLAGSYEQYF
TGTGCCAGCAGCGTAGGGCTAGCGGGGTCCTACGAGCAGTACTTC
>TRBV5-1|-|-|TRBJ2-1
CASSLPPRRRDGDEQFF
TGCGCCAGCAGCTTGCCCCCCCGTCGCAGGGATGGGGATGAGCAGTTCTTC
>TRBV2|-|-|TRBJ2-4
CASSEGGRGVTGAKNIQYF
TGTGCCAGCAGTGAAGGAGGCAGGGGCGTCACCGGTGCCAAAAACATTCAGTACTTC
>TRBV5-1|-|-|TRBJ2-7
CASSFWGDSSYEQYF
TGCGCCAGCAGCTTTTGGGGGGACAGCTCCTACGAGCAGTACTTC
>TRBV21-1|once|-|TRBJ1-3
CASSRNRGSSGNTIYF
TGTGCCAGCAGCAGGAACAGGGGTAGTAGTGGAAACACCATATATTTT
>TRBV7-3|-|TRBD2|TRBJ2-3
CASSLSGRADTQYF
TGTGCCAGCAGCTTAAGCGGGAGAGCAGATACGCAGTATTTT
>TRBV5-1|-|TRBD1|TRBJ2-1
CASSLKTGQGWGNEQFF
TGCGCCAGCAGCCTCAAAACGGGACAGGGCTGGGGCAATGAGCAGTTCTTC
>TRBV18|-|TRBD2|TRBJ2-5
CASSPNSSGKETQYF
TGTGCCAGCTCACCAAATAGTAGCGGGAAGGAGACCCAGTACTTC
>TRBV19|-|TRBD2|TRBJ2-4
CASSLSSGRAAKNIQYF
TGTGCCAGTAGTCTCTCCAGCGGGAGGGCCGCCAAAAACATTCAGTACTTC
>TRBV6-6|-|TRBD2|TRBJ2-1
CATGTSRDEQFF
TGTGCCACCGGGACTAGTCGCGATGAGCAGTTCTTC
>TRBV27|-|-|TRBJ2-3
CASSLQGGGGTDTQYF
TGTGCCAGCAGCCTTCAGGGGGGTGGGGGCACAGATACGCAGTATTTT
>TRBV5-1|few|-|TRBJ2-7
CASSLGSPGDPTF
TGCGCCAGCAGCTTGGGTTCGCCGGGAGACCCTACTTTC
>TRBV4-1|-|TRBD1|TRBJ2-3
CASSQDNTGAPSTDTQYF
TGCGCCAGCAGCCAAGATAATACAGGGGCGCCTAGCACAGATACGCAGTATTTT
>TRBV27|-|TRBD2|TRBJ2-1
CASRLRLAEYNEQFF
TGTGCCAGCAGGCTAAGGCTAGCGGAGTACAATGAGCAGTTCTTC
>TRBV6-5|-|TRBD1|TRBJ1-1
CASSYGTARRNTEAFF
TGTGCCAGCAGTTACGGGACAGCCCGGAGGAACACTGAAGCTTTCTTT
>TRBV7-8|-|TRBD2|TRBJ2-3
CASSLVAGGTTDTQYF
TGTGCCAGCAGCTTAGTAGCGGGAGGGACGACAGATACGCAGTATTTT
>TRBV30|-|TRBD1|TRBJ1-2
CAWSRLPAGGSYGYTF
TGTGCCTGGAGTCGACTGCCGGCAGGGGGCTCCTATGGCTACACCTTC